The clone carrying this T cell receptor beta chain showed up many times. Antigen unknown. This specimen comes from a study of T cells after yellow fever vaccination. For the study at large: Any fraction with a low cell number was prepared using SMART-Seq v4 Ultra Low Input.

Germline CDR1 reads MNHEY; CDR2 reads SVGAGI. Trimming stripped 0 bases from V and 0 bases from J, with 11 bases between. The CDR3 length is 16 residues. TCRdb used MiXCR to reprocess the 5' RACE reads, holding one entry per CDR3 protein. This table has 300,000 to 350,000 distinct CDR3 sequences, around 8.1% appearing once. The study, taken as a whole, reports: Relatively few clonotypes were ones that appeared in both CD4 and CD8 compartments.

The sequence was obtained from a man younger than 30 who received the YFV17D yellow fever vaccine. Here the sequenced sample was PBMCs, taken approximately 40 days after the first yellow fever vaccination. The chain joins TRBV6-5 to TRBJ1-1, with D unresolved. This chain's CDR3 is CASSYSPVRMNTEAFF. The CDR3, as DNA: TGTGCCAGCAGTTACTCACCGGTCCGCATGAACACTGAAGCTTTCTTT.